The 8 T cell receptor beta chains listed next were all sequenced from one sample in a study of T cell repertoires in cytomegalovirus infection. From the reads, TCRdb called clonotypes with MiXCR, one entry per CDR3 protein. The sample has 200,000 to 300,000 distinct CDR3 sequences; approximately 9% are singletons. The sequenced sample consisted of PBMCs. Receptors were obtained from a human donor in good health (CMV status not recorded). Some clones in this sample may be carry-over from other donors' samples.

Ten or more counts support this clonotype. V is TRBV7-8 and J is TRBJ2-1; D uncertain. This CDR3 region has 14 residues. The germline gives CDR1 SGHVS, CDR2 FQNEAQ. V gave up 1 base and J gave up 10 bases, with 14 bases separating them. The CDR3 loop is CASSLGARLMEQFF. The CDR3 DNA follows: TGTGCCAGCAGCTTAGGGGCCAGGCTCATGGAGCAGTTCTTC.

This clonotype occurred many times. The chain employs TRBV7-2 and TRBJ2-2; D gene ambiguous. Germline V gives CDR1 SGHTA, CDR2 FQGNSA. Trimming left V 2 bases short and J 4 bases short, with 11 bases between. This CDR3 region has 15 residues. This chain's CDR3 is CASSLSMDGTGELFF. The CDR3 DNA is TGTGCCAGCAGCTTATCGATGGACGGCACCGGGGAGCTGTTTTTT.

This clonotype was detected ten times or more. The rearrangement links TRBV7-2 to TRBJ2-5; 8 bases line up with TRBD2. In germline, CDR1 is SGHTA, CDR2 FQGNSA. V dropped 5 bases and J dropped 3; count of bases not matched to a gene: 8. This CDR3 contains 15 residues. The CDR3 region has the DNA TGTGCCAGCAGCCCGCTCCGGGGGGGCAAAGAGACCCAGTACTTC. This translates into CASSPLRGGKETQYF. Combining the CDR3 with reference TRBV7-2 and TRBJ2-5 gives the whole variable domain GAGVSQSPSNKVTEKGKDVELRCDPISGHTALYWYRQSLGQGLEFLIYFQGNSAPDKSGLPSDRFSAERTGGSVSTLTIQRTQQEDSAVYLCASSPLRGGKETQYFGPGTRLLVL.

Ten or more counts support this clonotype. The chain has TRBV7-6 and TRBJ1-2; D is unresolved. The CDR3 runs 13 residues. Trimming removed 3 bases from V and 6 bases from J, with 11 bases in between. Per the germline V gene, CDR1 is SGHVS and CDR2 is FNYEAQ. CDR3 coding DNA: TGTGCCAGCAGCTTCGTGATACCCCATGGCTACACCTTC. Translated, it gives CASSFVIPHGYTF.

The chain joins TRBV5-6 to TRBJ2-5; 8 bases are shared with TRBD1. CDR1 is SGHDT, CDR2 YYEEEE, per germline. The CDR3 contains 16 residues. The V gene end was trimmed by 4 bases and the J gene end by 1 base; junction bases not matched to a gene: 9. CDR3 in amino acids: CASSPRTGRGQETQYF. The CDR3 bases are TGTGCCAGCAGCCCGAGGACAGGGAGAGGCCAAGAGACCCAGTACTTC.

This clonotype has a handful of counts. Here the CDR3 DNA reads TGCAGCGTTGGAGGCCAGGGGCTGAACACTGAAGCTTTCTTT. It yields the protein CSVGGQGLNTEAFF. This chain connects TRBV29-1 to TRBJ1-1; TRBD1 might be the D (6 bases). Deletions cut 4 bases from V and 0 bases from J, with 12 bases between. The CDR3 loop spans 14 amino acids. In germline, CDR1 is SQVTM, CDR2 ANQGSEA. Full variable domain (remainder filled in from reference TRBV29-1 and TRBJ1-1): SAVISQKPSRDICQRGTSLTIQCQVDSQVTMMFWYRQQPGQSLTLIATANQGSEATYESGFVIDKFPISRPNLTFSTLTVSNMSPEDSSIYLCSVGGQGLNTEAFFGQGTRLTVV.

In this sample, this clonotype turned up many times. The J gene is TRBJ1-2, the V gene TRBV7-2, with TRBD1 matching over 7 bases. CDR1 SGHTA and CDR2 FQGNSA come from the germline V gene. The CDR3 sequence is 13 residues long. The V gene end was trimmed by 4 bases and the J gene end by 2 bases; junction bases not matched to a gene: 1. This CDR3 is CASSWDSNYGYTF. As DNA, the CDR3 is TGTGCCAGCAGCTGGGACAGCAACTATGGCTACACCTTC.

The sample holds many counts of this clonotype. The CDR3: CASHPASRGGGYTF. As DNA, the CDR3 is TGTGCCAGCCACCCAGCCAGCCGCGGCGGGGGCTACACCTTC. The chain links TRBV28 to TRBJ1-2; D not certain. The CDR3 is 14 residues long. Trimming removed 8 bases at V and 8 bases at J, with 21 bases between. Germline values: CDR1 MDHEN, CDR2 SYDVKM.